The text below deals with one TCR beta chain. Its antigen remains unknown. The data derive from a study of cytotoxic CD8 clonotypes in ibrutinib-treated CLL. Library input was 1.5 to 2 micrograms of DNA from cryopreserved PBMCs. Study conclusions and caveats: Upon ibrutinib response clonality rose, and upon progression it fell back toward baseline. Progressing patients had sampling times that differed from those of sustained-remission patients. Clonality measured at baseline exceeded age-matched healthy donors, tracking circulating CD8+ T-cell counts.

V shed 3 bases and J shed 6 bases, with 14 bases lying between them. Germline V gene lookup returns CDR1 MNHEY and CDR2 SMNVEV (reference sequence). The CDR3 sequence is 14 residues long. Method: immunoSEQ multiplex PCR; TCRdb's copy keeps in-frame clones and lacks some. The sample carries more than 75,000 clones, approximately 80% recorded once. The input for sequencing was PBMCs, taken after 24 months of ibrutinib treatment. The sequence was collected from a human donor with chronic lymphocytic leukemia. This chain uses TRBV27 with TRBJ2-5, with D unresolved. CDR3 sequence (DNA): TGTGCCAGCAGTTTGGTCCTAGGGTCAAAGACCCAGTACTTC. It yields the protein CASSLVLGSKTQYF.